Listed below are T cell receptor beta chains from one sample, sequenced in a study of blood T cells in healthy people across ages. In TCRdb, the 5' RACE reads were re-called with MiXCR into one record per CDR3 protein. The data contain hundreds of thousands of distinct CDR3 sequences, approximately 29% of them singletons. Material: blood. These receptors were taken from a woman of 80 years or more in good health. The CDR3 runs from the conserved cysteine through the conserved F or W. A D gene is named only where the DNA matches it firmly. Clone size is given for some rows only: seen once, a few or many times, or a class if the clone is expanded.

D gene: TRBD2; clone size: once; V gene: TRBV9; J gene: TRBJ2-5; CDR3 protein: CASSGGLAGRQETQYF; CDR3 DNA: TGTGCCAGCAGCGGGGGACTAGCGGGCCGCCAAGAGACCCAGTACTTC
D gene: NA; clone size: many; V gene: TRBV14; J gene: TRBJ2-3; CDR3 protein: CASSLQVPIGTDTQYF; CDR3 DNA: TGTGCCAGCAGCCTCCAGGTCCCCATCGGCACAGATACGCAGTATTTT
D gene: NA; clone size: medium-sized; V gene: TRBV20-1; J gene: TRBJ2-7; CDR3 protein: CSANRETYEQYF; CDR3 DNA: TGCAGTGCTAACAGGGAGACCTACGAGCAGTACTTC
D gene: NA; clone size: many; V gene: TRBV20-1; J gene: TRBJ1-2; CDR3 protein: CSATSMTGEFYGYTF; CDR3 DNA: TGCAGTGCTACATCGATGACAGGAGAGTTCTATGGCTACACCTTC
D gene: NA; clone size: NA; V gene: TRBV7-2; J gene: TRBJ1-4; CDR3 protein: CASSTAGATNEKLFF; CDR3 DNA: TGTGCCAGCAGCACTGCAGGTGCAACTAATGAAAAACTGTTTTTT
D gene: NA; clone size: NA; V gene: TRBV11-2; J gene: TRBJ1-4; CDR3 protein: CASSLGSRGDEKRFF; CDR3 DNA: TGTGCCAGCAGCTTAGGGAGCAGGGGAGATGAAAAACGGTTTTTT
D gene: TRBD1; clone size: few; V gene: TRBV29-1; J gene: TRBJ2-5; CDR3 protein: CSVSGQGGETQYF; CDR3 DNA: TGCAGCGTCTCCGGACAGGGAGGAGAGACCCAGTACTTC
D gene: TRBD1; clone size: many; V gene: TRBV4-2; J gene: TRBJ1-1; CDR3 protein: CASSQEGAFRGRIMNTEAFF; CDR3 DNA: TGTGCCAGCAGCCAAGAGGGCGCGTTCAGGGGGCGGATTATGAACACTGAAGCTTTCTTT
D gene: NA; clone size: NA; V gene: TRBV20-1; J gene: TRBJ1-3; CDR3 protein: CSARPTGRSGNTIYF; CDR3 DNA: TGCAGTGCTAGGCCGACTGGACGCTCTGGAAACACCATATATTTT
D gene: NA; clone size: NA; V gene: TRBV6-5; J gene: TRBJ2-7; CDR3 protein: CASSYDRFYEQYF; CDR3 DNA: TGTGCCAGCAGTTACGACAGATTCTACGAGCAGTACTTC
D gene: NA; clone size: many; V gene: TRBV6-1; J gene: TRBJ2-6; CDR3 protein: CASSGQAAGANVLTF; CDR3 DNA: TGTGCCAGCAGTGGCCAGGCGGCTGGGGCCAACGTCCTGACTTTC
D gene: TRBD1; clone size: many; V gene: TRBV20-1; J gene: TRBJ1-6; CDR3 protein: CSASQRVTGPVYNSPLHF; CDR3 DNA: TGCAGTGCTAGTCAGCGGGTGACAGGGCCTGTTTATAATTCACCCCTCCACTTT
D gene: NA; clone size: NA; V gene: TRBV6-1; J gene: TRBJ1-5; CDR3 protein: CASSEAWGQPQHF; CDR3 DNA: TGTGCCAGCAGTGAAGCATGGGGACAGCCCCAGCATTTT
D gene: TRBD1; clone size: many; V gene: TRBV10-3; J gene: TRBJ2-1; CDR3 protein: CAISDQSGTGIYNEQFF; CDR3 DNA: TGTGCCATCAGTGACCAGTCCGGGACAGGGATCTACAATGAGCAGTTCTTC
D gene: NA; clone size: few; V gene: TRBV6-1; J gene: TRBJ2-7; CDR3 protein: CASSEAYRGGPYEQYF; CDR3 DNA: TGTGCCAGCAGTGAAGCATACAGGGGGGGCCCCTACGAGCAGTACTTC
D gene: NA; clone size: NA; V gene: TRBV5-1; J gene: TRBJ1-1; CDR3 protein: CASSSGPAGNTEAFF; CDR3 DNA: TGCGCCAGCAGCTCAGGGCCGGCGGGGAACACTGAAGCTTTCTTT
D gene: NA; clone size: many; V gene: TRBV6-2/TRBV6-3; J gene: TRBJ2-3; CDR3 protein: CASSDRIHTQYF; CDR3 DNA: TGTGCCAGCAGTGACCGAATACATACGCAGTATTTT
D gene: TRBD1; clone size: NA; V gene: TRBV6-2/TRBV6-3; J gene: TRBJ1-1; CDR3 protein: CASSYSGRGGIAEAFF; CDR3 DNA: TGTGCCAGCAGTTACTCGGGCAGGGGGGGCATCGCTGAAGCTTTCTTT
D gene: TRBD1; clone size: NA; V gene: TRBV19; J gene: TRBJ1-5; CDR3 protein: CASRRTGGGHNQPQHF; CDR3 DNA: TGTGCCAGTAGAAGGACAGGGGGTGGACACAATCAGCCCCAGCATTTT
D gene: NA; clone size: many; V gene: TRBV6-6; J gene: TRBJ2-3; CDR3 protein: CASSQGLFPGTDTQYF; CDR3 DNA: TGTGCCAGCAGTCAGGGACTTTTCCCCGGCACAGATACGCAGTATTTT
D gene: TRBD2; clone size: many; V gene: TRBV12-3/TRBV12-4; J gene: TRBJ2-5; CDR3 protein: CASKAGGPIIETQYF; CDR3 DNA: TGTGCCAGCAAAGCGGGGGGGCCAATCATCGAGACCCAGTACTTC
D gene: TRBD2; clone size: NA; V gene: TRBV6-2/TRBV6-3; J gene: TRBJ2-7; CDR3 protein: CASSYGSSGNYEQYF; CDR3 DNA: TGTGCCAGCAGTTACGGGTCTAGCGGGAACTACGAGCAGTACTTC
D gene: NA; clone size: few; V gene: TRBV7-3; J gene: TRBJ2-2; CDR3 protein: CASSLREVSGELFF; CDR3 DNA: TGTGCCAGCAGCTTGAGGGAAGTGTCCGGGGAGCTGTTTTTT
D gene: TRBD1; clone size: NA; V gene: TRBV7-3; J gene: TRBJ2-1; CDR3 protein: CASSPDRAETQFF; CDR3 DNA: TGTGCCAGCAGCCCAGACAGGGCCGAGACCCAGTTCTTC
D gene: NA; clone size: NA; V gene: TRBV12-3/TRBV12-4; J gene: TRBJ1-5; CDR3 protein: CASSPTRGTLRNNQPQHF; CDR3 DNA: TGTGCCAGCAGTCCCACCCGGGGGACACTGCGTAACAATCAGCCCCAGCATTTT
D gene: NA; clone size: many; V gene: TRBV5-1; J gene: TRBJ1-1; CDR3 protein: CASSEAGATEAFF; CDR3 DNA: TGCGCCAGCAGCGAAGCAGGGGCGACTGAAGCTTTCTTT
D gene: TRBD1; clone size: many; V gene: TRBV12-3/TRBV12-4; J gene: TRBJ2-5; CDR3 protein: CASRTTGVETQYF; CDR3 DNA: TGTGCCAGCAGGACTACAGGGGTAGAGACCCAGTACTTC
D gene: NA; clone size: NA; V gene: TRBV24-1; J gene: TRBJ1-5; CDR3 protein: CATSDFRGSSNQPQHF; CDR3 DNA: TGTGCCACCAGTGATTTTAGGGGAAGTAGCAATCAGCCCCAGCATTTT
D gene: TRBD1; clone size: many; V gene: TRBV30; J gene: TRBJ2-1; CDR3 protein: CAYTGTGYNEQFF; CDR3 DNA: TGTGCCTATACCGGGACAGGCTACAATGAGCAGTTCTTC
D gene: NA; clone size: many; V gene: TRBV27; J gene: TRBJ2-7; CDR3 protein: CASRARDGRYEQYF; CDR3 DNA: TGTGCCAGCCGGGCCCGGGACGGCAGATACGAGCAGTACTTC
D gene: TRBD1; clone size: many; V gene: TRBV2; J gene: TRBJ2-6; CDR3 protein: CASSEAGRGWSGANVLTF; CDR3 DNA: TGTGCCAGCAGTGAAGCGGGCAGGGGGTGGTCGGGGGCCAACGTCCTGACTTTC
D gene: TRBD1; clone size: NA; V gene: TRBV12-3/TRBV12-4; J gene: TRBJ2-3; CDR3 protein: CASSSPGTGRLTDTQYF; CDR3 DNA: TGTGCCAGCAGTTCCCCCGGGACAGGAAGACTCACAGATACGCAGTATTTT
D gene: NA; clone size: many; V gene: TRBV4-2; J gene: TRBJ1-5; CDR3 protein: CASSHYVGEDQPQHF; CDR3 DNA: TGTGCCAGCAGCCATTACGTTGGGGAGGATCAGCCCCAGCATTTT
D gene: NA; clone size: many; V gene: TRBV20-1; J gene: TRBJ1-5; CDR3 protein: CSASARQGNQPQHF; CDR3 DNA: TGCAGTGCTAGCGCTCGACAGGGCAATCAGCCCCAGCATTTT
D gene: NA; clone size: NA; V gene: TRBV13; J gene: TRBJ1-6; CDR3 protein: CASSQSSGNSYNSPLHF; CDR3 DNA: TGTGCCAGCAGCCAGTCCTCTGGCAACTCCTATAATTCACCCCTCCACTTT
D gene: NA; clone size: many; V gene: TRBV12-3/TRBV12-4; J gene: TRBJ1-2; CDR3 protein: CASSPGTVRGYTF; CDR3 DNA: TGTGCCAGCAGTCCCGGGACGGTGAGAGGCTACACCTTC
D gene: TRBD2; clone size: NA; V gene: TRBV30; J gene: TRBJ2-1; CDR3 protein: CAWSAGTSSYNEQFF; CDR3 DNA: TGTGCCTGGAGTGCGGGGACTAGCTCCTACAATGAGCAGTTCTTC
D gene: TRBD2; clone size: many; V gene: TRBV29-1; J gene: TRBJ2-1; CDR3 protein: CSVYDTGGYNEQFF; CDR3 DNA: TGCAGCGTCTACGACACGGGGGGCTACAATGAGCAGTTCTTC
D gene: TRBD1; clone size: NA; V gene: TRBV2; J gene: TRBJ1-5; CDR3 protein: CASTTDRGSNQPQHF; CDR3 DNA: TGTGCCAGCACCACGGACAGGGGTAGCAATCAGCCCCAGCATTTT
D gene: TRBD2; clone size: few; V gene: TRBV12-3/TRBV12-4; J gene: TRBJ2-5; CDR3 protein: CASSPGLAGVWGETQYF; CDR3 DNA: TGTGCCAGCAGTCCTGGACTAGCGGGAGTATGGGGAGAGACCCAGTACTTC
D gene: TRBD1; clone size: many; V gene: TRBV20-1; J gene: TRBJ2-4; CDR3 protein: CSALTGGSDIQYF; CDR3 DNA: TGCAGTGCCCTGACAGGGGGCTCGGACATTCAGTACTTC
D gene: NA; clone size: few; V gene: TRBV29-1; J gene: TRBJ2-2; CDR3 protein: CSVARGPSTGELFF; CDR3 DNA: TGCAGCGTTGCGCGGGGCCCGAGCACCGGGGAGCTGTTTTTT
D gene: TRBD1; clone size: NA; V gene: TRBV6-6; J gene: TRBJ2-3; CDR3 protein: CASSYLQGAWADTQYF; CDR3 DNA: TGTGCCAGCAGTTACTTGCAGGGGGCTTGGGCAGATACGCAGTATTTT
D gene: NA; clone size: NA; V gene: TRBV7-2; J gene: TRBJ2-3; CDR3 protein: CASSLRGQAETDTQYF; CDR3 DNA: TGTGCCAGCAGCTTACGGGGGCAGGCAGAAACAGATACGCAGTATTTT
D gene: NA; clone size: few; V gene: TRBV20-1; J gene: TRBJ1-4; CDR3 protein: CSARGDRPNEKLFF; CDR3 DNA: TGCAGTGCTAGAGGTGACAGACCTAATGAAAAACTGTTTTTT
D gene: NA; clone size: many; V gene: TRBV18; J gene: TRBJ1-1; CDR3 protein: CASSFNLPEAFF; CDR3 DNA: TGTGCCAGCTCCTTTAACCTCCCTGAAGCTTTCTTT
D gene: TRBD2; clone size: NA; V gene: TRBV7-6; J gene: TRBJ2-1; CDR3 protein: CASSLGASGGAGVNEQFF; CDR3 DNA: TGTGCCAGCAGCTTAGGGGCTAGCGGGGGGGCGGGGGTCAATGAGCAGTTCTTC
D gene: TRBD2; clone size: NA; V gene: TRBV7-2; J gene: TRBJ2-1; CDR3 protein: CASSSGTSDYEQFF; CDR3 DNA: TGTGCCAGCAGCTCCGGGACTAGCGACTATGAGCAGTTCTTC
D gene: TRBD1; clone size: many; V gene: TRBV7-2; J gene: TRBJ2-7; CDR3 protein: CASSTAGTGTYEQYF; CDR3 DNA: TGTGCCAGCAGCACAGCCGGGACAGGGACCTACGAGCAGTACTTC
D gene: NA; clone size: NA; V gene: TRBV19; J gene: TRBJ1-5; CDR3 protein: CASSIGLGSPQHF; CDR3 DNA: TGTGCCAGTAGTATAGGATTGGGAAGCCCCCAGCATTTT